This TCR beta chain is from a study of T cells in Graves' hyperthyroidism and ophthalmopathy. The V end was cut by 2 bases, the J end by 7 bases, with 14 bases between. Germline V gives CDR1 SQVTM, CDR2 ANQGSEA. This CDR3 contains 13 residues. This clonotype was seen a single time. Authors of the study amplified TCR beta CDR3 regions from RNA transcripts. First-round RT-PCR with HTBI primers amplified the TCR CDR3 region. MiXCR was run by TCRdb on the multiplex PCR reads, yielding one entry per CDR3 protein. The sample holds 600,000 to 700,000 distinct CDR3 sequences; roughly 15% are singletons and the top ten take about 3.9%.

The rearrangement links TRBV29-1 to TRBJ1-1, with D hard to call. The receptor comes from a woman between 35 and 50 years old with Graves' ophthalmopathy. The sequenced sample consisted of blood. CDR3 DNA sequence: TGCAGCGTTGAAAACGGGAAAAACCGTGAAGCTTTCTTT. This encodes CSVENGKNREAFF.